What follows are 23 T cell receptor beta chains derived from one specimen sequenced in a study of cytomegalovirus exposure and HLA in healthy donors. Produced via immunoSEQ multiplex PCR; TCRdb's table is partial and in-frame only. The table has about 150,000 clones, 70% to 90% seen once. The specimen sequenced was PBMCs. Receptor source: a human donor in good health.

The rearrangement joins TRBV7-8 to TRBJ1-2; 7 bases are a match to TRBD1. V dropped 5 bases and J dropped 7; count of bases not matched to a gene: 10. CDR3 size: 14 residues. Germline V CDR1 and CDR2: SGHVS, FQNEAQ. CDR3 loop: CASSARDSTIGYTF. CDR3 in DNA: TGTGCCAGCAGCGCCCGGGACAGTACTATTGGCTACACCTTC. Full variable domain (outside the CDR3, taken from reference TRBV7-8 and TRBJ1-2): GAGVSQSPRYKVAKRGQDVALRCDPISGHVSLFWYQQALGQGPEFLTYFQNEAQLDKSGLPSDRFFAERPEGSVSTLKIQRTQQEDSAVYLCASSARDSTIGYTFGSGTRLTVV.

The rearrangement uses TRBV6-6 and TRBJ1-1, with TRBD1 identical over 9 bases. There are 14 residues in the CDR3. V gave up 2 bases and J gave up 4 bases; unmatched junction bases: 2. CDR1 and CDR2 (germline): MNHNY, SVGAGI (reference sequence). CDR3 loop: CASSYTQGATEAFF. The CDR3, as DNA: TGTGCCAGCAGTTACACACAGGGGGCCACTGAAGCTTTCTTT.

The V call is TRBV5-1, the J call TRBJ1-1; 8 bases map to TRBD1. The CDR3 sequence is 15 residues long. Germline lookup yields CDR1 SGHRS and CDR2 YFSETQ. The V gene end was trimmed by 4 bases and the J gene end by 4 bases; junction bases not matched to a gene: 9. CDR3 nucleotides: TGCGCCAGCAGCGTGCCAGGGGGCGCATTCACTGAAGCTTTCTTT. This sequence encodes CASSVPGGAFTEAFF.

This chain connects TRBV14 to TRBJ2-7; 11 bases align to TRBD2. Germline V gives CDR1 SGHDN, CDR2 FVKESK. The CDR3 has 15 residues. V lost 0 bases to trimming and J lost 6 bases; unmatched junction nucleotides: 4. CDR3 coding DNA: TGTGCCAGCAGCCAAGATATAGCGGGAGGGAGCGAGCAGTACTTC. It yields the protein CASSQDIAGGSEQYF.

The chain links TRBV18 to TRBJ2-7, with D possibly TRBD1 on 5 matching bases. The V gene's germline CDR1 is KGHSH and CDR2 LQKENI. Trimming took 2 bases from V and 2 from J, leaving 19 bases between them. The CDR3 totals 17 residues. The CDR3 region has the DNA TGTGCCAGCTCACCAGCCGAGGTGCAGGGATCTACCTACGAGCAGTACTTC. It specifies CASSPAEVQGSTYEQYF.

The V gene is TRBV6-6, the J gene TRBJ2-7, with TRBD1 matching over 8 bases. V shed 8 bases, J shed 2 bases, and the junction held 5 bases outside the gene matches. The CDR3 loop spans 13 amino acids. The germline CDR1 and CDR2 sequences are MNHNY and SVGAGI (reference sequence). CDR3 bases: TGTGCCAGCCGACAGGGGAGTCCCTACGAGCAGTACTTC. It translates to CASRQGSPYEQYF.

The J gene is TRBJ2-3, the V gene TRBV7-2; D gene ambiguous. Germline CDR1 SGHTA, CDR2 FQGNSA. Trimming cost V 5 bases and J 6 bases, with 6 bases left between them. The CDR3 loop spans 11 amino acids. CDR3 loop: CASSPMDTQYF. The CDR3, as DNA: TGTGCCAGCAGCCCTATGGATACGCAGTATTTT.

The chain couples TRBV9 to TRBJ1-1, with 10 positions matching TRBD1. Germline values: CDR1 SGDLS, CDR2 YYNGEE. The V segment lost 4 bases and the J segment 1 base; nucleotides outside the gene matches: 10. This CDR3 region has 17 residues. In nucleotides, the CDR3 is TGTGCCAGCAGCACCTCTGGACAGGGGGGGAGGAACACTGAAGCTTTCTTT. Translation: CASSTSGQGGRNTEAFF.

The V and J genes are TRBV28 and TRBJ1-2, with 9 bases fitting TRBD1. The J segment lost 3 bases and the V segment lost 6 bases, leaving 8 bases of the junction unmatched. Germline CDR1 is MDHEN and CDR2 is SYDVKM. The CDR3 extends over 15 amino acids. CDR3 sequence reads: CASRATGGGYYGYTF. The CDR3 region has the DNA TGTGCCAGCAGGGCAACAGGGGGCGGTTACTATGGCTACACCTTC.

This clone was recorded only once. J is TRBJ1-2 and V is TRBV18; D remains ambiguous. The ends were cut back, 4 bases at V and 2 bases at J, with 5 bases in the middle. The CDR3 loop spans 12 amino acids. CDR1 and CDR2 from the germline V gene are KGHSH and LQKENI. CDR3 amino acids: CASSLQNYGYTF. CDR3 nucleotide sequence: TGTGCCAGCTCACTACAGAACTATGGCTACACCTTC.

The rearrangement joins TRBV2 to TRBJ1-2; D unclear. The CDR3 contains 15 residues. V gave up 1 base and J gave up 0 bases, with 9 bases separating them. Looked up from germline, CDR1 is SNHLY and CDR2 is FYNNEI. The CDR3 spells CASSEVGRSNYGYTF. DNA for the CDR3: TGTGCCAGCAGTGAAGTGGGCAGATCTAACTATGGCTACACCTTC.

The chain employs TRBV2 and TRBJ2-3; the D is unclear. This CDR3 has 13 amino acids. Per germline, CDR1 SNHLY and CDR2 FYNNEI. Trimming cost V 5 bases and J 3 bases, with 9 bases left between them. The CDR3 DNA follows: TGTGCCAGCAGTTGGCCAAGAACAGATACGCAGTATTTT. Translated: CASSWPRTDTQYF.

As DNA, the CDR3 is TGTGCCAGCACCGTCCGAGGGGGGGGCACTGAAGCTTTCTTT. Its translation is CASTVRGGGTEAFF. This sequence joins TRBV6-5 and TRBJ1-1; maybe TRBD1 (6 bases). This CDR3 has 14 amino acids. Germline V gives CDR1 MNHEY, CDR2 SVGAGI. With 7 bases removed from V and 4 bases from J, the gap between germline ends came to 16 bases.

The chain uses TRBV7-2 and TRBJ2-2; 12 bases match TRBD2. Germline CDR1 reads SGHTA; CDR2 reads FQGNSA. The J segment lost 6 bases and the V segment lost 3 bases, leaving 8 bases of the junction unmatched. CDR3 length equals 17 residues. The CDR3 DNA sequence: TGTGCCAGCAGCTTCACAGGACTAGCGGGGAAGGCCGGGGAGCTGTTTTTT. Encoded protein: CASSFTGLAGKAGELFF.

This chain connects TRBV5-1 to TRBJ2-3, with D perhaps matching TRBD1 (5 bases). The V gene lost 1 base and the J gene lost 6 bases, with 9 bases spanning the gap. This CDR3 region has 13 residues. CDR1 is SGHRS, CDR2 YFSETQ, per germline. The CDR3 DNA reads TGCGCCAGCAGCTTGTCACAGGAGGATACGCAGTATTTT. The encoded protein is CASSLSQEDTQYF.

The chain carries TRBV28 and TRBJ1-2; D call uncertain. Trimming removed 1 base from V and 5 bases from J, with 8 bases in between. CDR1 is MDHEN, CDR2 SYDVKM, per germline. CDR3 length: 13 amino acids. CDR3 coding DNA: TGTGCCAGCAGTTTATTGGGCGTATATGGCTACACCTTC. Residues: CASSLLGVYGYTF.

The CDR3 loop is CASSPGPAWRAFF. The CDR3 DNA reads as TGTGCCAGCAGCCCCGGGCCGGCTTGGAGGGCTTTCTTT. The rearrangement joins TRBV7-3 to TRBJ1-1, with D hard to call. V was shortened by 5 bases and J by 11 bases, with 18 bases between the two germline ends. The CDR3 runs 13 residues. Germline V gene sequence: CDR1 SGHTA, CDR2 FQGTGA.

The CDR3 DNA reads as TGTGCCAGCAGGATAAACAGGATGGAGAACACTGAAGCTTTCTTT. Its translation: CASRINRMENTEAFF. The chain joins TRBV7-2 to TRBJ1-1; a weak D match, TRBD1 (5 bases). V lost 6 bases, J lost 1 base, and 15 bases lay in between. The germline CDR1 and CDR2 sequences are SGHTA and FQGNSA. This CDR3 region has 15 residues.

The chain recombines TRBV19 with TRBJ2-4, with 11 bases fitting TRBD2. V lost 1 base and J lost 0; bases outside the gene matches: 5. This CDR3 is 18 amino acids long. CDR1 and CDR2 (germline): LNHDA, SQIVND (reference sequence). CDR3 DNA: TGTGCCAGTAGTATAGGCCTAGCGGGGGGACTAGCCAAAAACATTCAGTACTTC. This codes for CASSIGLAGGLAKNIQYF. The variable domain in full, with the rest retrieved from reference TRBV19 and TRBJ2-4, is DGGITQSPKYLFRKEGQNVTLSCEQNLNHDAMYWYRQDPGQGLRLIYYSQIVNDFQKGDIAEGYSVSREKKESFPLTVTSAQKNPTAFYLCASSIGLAGGLAKNIQYFGAGTRLSVL.

The V gene is TRBV5-8, the J gene TRBJ2-5; D is undetermined. Looked up from germline, CDR1 is SGHTS and CDR2 is YDEGEE. The CDR3 consists of 12 residues. V lost 0 bases to trimming and J lost 5 bases, with 5 bases between them. CDR3 nucleotide sequence: TGTGCCAGCAGCTTGGCCGGGGAGACCCAGTACTTC. Residues: CASSLAGETQYF.

The chain links TRBV7-2 to TRBJ2-1; TRBD1 matches 7 bases. Per the germline V gene, CDR1 is SGHTA and CDR2 is FQGNSA. CDR3 length equals 13 residues. V trimming: 1 base; J trimming: 6 bases; junction bases outside the gene matches: 0. CDR3 protein: CASSLDRGNEQFF. The CDR3 nucleotides are TGTGCCAGCAGCTTAGACAGGGGCAATGAGCAGTTCTTC.

V gene TRBV7-3 combines with J gene TRBJ2-2, with D uncertain. Germline V gene data show CDR1 as SGHTA and CDR2 as FQGTGA. V was trimmed by 5 bases and J by 8 bases, leaving 12 bases between them. This CDR3 is built from 13 residues. This CDR3 reads CASSRQPTGELFF. Here the CDR3 DNA reads TGTGCCAGCAGCCGCCAACCGACAGGGGAGCTGTTTTTT.

This clone was recorded a few times. The rearrangement links TRBV6-4 to TRBJ2-3; 7 bases fit TRBD2. With 2 bases clipped from V and 3 bases from J, the junction kept 5 bases outside the gene matches. Germline V gives CDR1 MRHNA, CDR2 SNTAGT. The CDR3 spans 15 residues. The CDR3 reads CASSDGAGETDTQYF. CDR3 sequence (DNA): TGTGCCAGCAGTGACGGCGCGGGGGAGACAGATACGCAGTATTTT.